The rows below give T cell receptor beta chains drawn from one sample of a study of T-cell memory formation after mild COVID-19. TCRdb analysed the 5' RACE reads with MiXCR anew, one entry per CDR3 protein. The sample holds hundreds of thousands of distinct CDR3 sequences, roughly 17% seen once. The sample was PBMCs or a T cell subset sorted from them (not recorded which). The receptors were sampled from an adult woman who had mild COVID-19 (a few samples of this study predate the infection). Cell type and time point are not known. The CDR3 runs from the conserved cysteine through the conserved F or W. A D gene is named only where the DNA matches it firmly. Size is stated for part of the rows, as once, few or many counts, or as a class when the clone is expanded.

-,TRBJ2-5,TRBV20-1,-,TGCAGTGCTAGCCCTCGTGGGGGGGCACAAGAGACCCAGTACTTC,CSASPRGGAQETQYF
-,TRBJ2-7,TRBV29-1,TRBD1,TGCAGCGTTGCTAACAGGGGTTACGAGCAGTACTTC,CSVANRGYEQYF
-,TRBJ2-5,TRBV7-3,-,TGTGCCAGCAGCTCCCCCCCCCAAGAGACCCAGTACTTC,CASSSPPQETQYF
-,TRBJ1-2,TRBV2,-,TGTGCCAGCAGTGAATATAGTTTCGGTGGCTACACCTTC,CASSEYSFGGYTF
few,TRBJ1-2,TRBV7-9,TRBD1,TGTGCCAGCAGCTTGGCCGGACAGGCGGCTCGTGACCCTTATGGCTACACCTTC,CASSLAGQAARDPYGYTF
few,TRBJ1-2,TRBV6-5,TRBD1,TGTGCCAGCAGTTACTCTAAAGGGGGCAGCTATGGCTACACCTTC,CASSYSKGGSYGYTF
few,TRBJ2-7,TRBV15,TRBD1,TGTGCCACCAGCAGCCGGGACAGGGGGCACGGAAGCTACGAGCAGTACTTC,CATSSRDRGHGSYEQYF
few,TRBJ2-3,TRBV7-9,TRBD1,TGTGCCAGCAGCCTCGGTCGACAGGGAGCAGATACGCAGTATTTT,CASSLGRQGADTQYF
few,TRBJ2-1,TRBV7-6,-,TGTGCCAGCAGCTTGGAGGGGGATCTTAATGAGCAGTTCTTC,CASSLEGDLNEQFF
-,TRBJ2-7,TRBV28,TRBD1,TGTGCCAGCAGTTTAAGGGGACAGGGCCGGGAGCAGTACTTC,CASSLRGQGREQYF
many,TRBJ2-2,TRBV5-1,TRBD2,TGCGCCAGCAGCTTGGTTAGCGGGAGAGACACCGGGGAGCTGTTTTTT,CASSLVSGRDTGELFF
few,TRBJ2-1,TRBV12-3/TRBV12-4,TRBD2,TGTGCCAGCAGTTTTCGAGCGGGGGGGTACAATGAGCAGTTCTTC,CASSFRAGGYNEQFF
-,TRBJ1-1,TRBV5-1,-,TGCGCCAGCAGCGGGCCTCATACAGGGTCACACACTGAAGCTTTCTTT,CASSGPHTGSHTEAFF